The clone carrying this T cell receptor (beta chain) came up a few times. Its target is not known. The data were obtained in a study of blood T cells in healthy people across ages. Study-wide findings and caveats: Long-lived donors had more naive CD4+ cells and higher diversity than aged donors. Diversity estimates drawn from one million T cells were deemed underestimates.

Using a J-beta primer mix together with a sample-barcoded 5' primer, a second PCR was run for roughly 7 to 12 cycles. TCRdb redid the calling of the 5' RACE reads with MiXCR, one entry per CDR3 protein. The sample yields fewer than 600,000 distinct CDR3 sequences, 27% seen once. These data also featured in a second study, about T cells of mothers and their children. That work states: With the M1S primer of the second PCR, sample barcodes and 2-4 random nucleotides were added. It was related mother-child pairs that showed slightly higher overlap than unrelated pairs, without reaching significance.

The sample comprised blood. The receptor's source is a boy younger than 10 in good health.

The CDR3 DNA reads TGCAGTGCTACCTCGGGGCCTGGCTACACCTTC. Translation: CSATSGPGYTF. The rearrangement uses TRBV20-1 and TRBJ1-2; TRBD1 might be the D (5 bases). The CDR3 consists of 11 residues. V lost 4 bases and J 7 bases, leaving 10 bases between the germline ends. Per germline, CDR1 DFQATT and CDR2 SNEGSKA (reference sequence).